A selection of T cell receptor beta chains follows, all from one sample in a study of cytomegalovirus exposure and HLA in healthy donors. Here immunoSEQ multiplex PCR was the method, and the copy in TCRdb shows in-frame clones only, minus some. The sample includes 55,000 to 65,000 clones, over 85% of them seen just once. The sequenced sample consisted of PBMCs. Every receptor here comes from a woman aged 18-29 years in good health and CMV-seropositive. Each CDR3 is given with its conserved first and last residue. A D gene is named only where the DNA matches it firmly. Some rows mark clone size as missing; the rest say once, few, many or name a class of expanded clone.

CDR3,DNA,size,V,J,D
CASSLWGPSNQPQHF,TGTGCCAGCAGTTTGTGGGGGCCGAGCAATCAGCCCCAGCATTTT,NA,TRBV27,TRBJ1-5,NA
CASSPGQGIDTQYF,TGTGCCAGCAGCCCCGGACAGGGGATAGATACGCAGTATTTT,NA,TRBV11-2,TRBJ2-3,TRBD1
CASSYSRDRVLYEQYF,TGTGCCAGCAGTTACTCTCGGGACAGGGTTCTTTACGAGCAGTACTTC,NA,TRBV6-6,TRBJ2-7,TRBD1
CASSWSGQGNEQYF,TGCGCCAGCAGCTGGAGCGGGCAGGGCAACGAGCAGTACTTC,once,TRBV5-1,TRBJ2-7,NA
CASSMGTSGNTDTQYF,TGTGCCAGCAGCATGGGGACTAGCGGCAACACAGATACGCAGTATTTT,NA,TRBV11-3,TRBJ2-3,TRBD2
CASSIDGGGTGRDTQYF,TGTGCCAGTAGTATAGATGGAGGAGGGACAGGGAGAGATACGCAGTATTTT,NA,TRBV19,TRBJ2-3,TRBD1
CASSQPAGLSRETQYF,TGCGCCAGCAGCCAACCGGCGGGATTGAGTAGGGAGACCCAGTACTTC,NA,TRBV4-1,TRBJ2-5,NA
CASSQIQGSEEQFF,TGTGCCAGCAGTCAAATCCAGGGGTCGGAGGAGCAGTTCTTC,NA,TRBV28,TRBJ2-1,NA
CASSLGTVYNSPLHF,TGTGCCAGCAGTTTGGGGACAGTCTATAATTCACCCCTCCACTTT,few,TRBV27,TRBJ1-6,TRBD1
CASSPLDWPTDTQYF,TGTGCCAGCAGCCCACTGGACTGGCCCACAGATACGCAGTATTTT,NA,TRBV27,TRBJ2-3,NA
CSVESGRAYNEQFF,TGCAGCGTAGAGAGCGGGAGGGCCTACAATGAGCAGTTCTTC,NA,TRBV29-1,TRBJ2-1,TRBD2
CASSYLTGGSMTEAFF,TGTGCCAGCAGCTATCTGACAGGGGGCTCGATGACTGAAGCTTTCTTT,NA,TRBV5-6,TRBJ1-1,TRBD1
CASSPRTIASQETQYF,TGTGCCAGCAGCCCCCGGACTATAGCATCACAAGAGACCCAGTACTTC,NA,TRBV9,TRBJ2-5,NA
CASSPGEPTDTQYF,TGCGCCAGCAGCCCGGGGGAGCCCACAGATACGCAGTATTTT,NA,TRBV4-1,TRBJ2-3,NA
CASSIHRDRMNTEAFF,TGTGCCAGTAGTATCCACCGGGACAGAATGAACACTGAAGCTTTCTTT,NA,TRBV19,TRBJ1-1,TRBD1
CASSETGKWKLFF,TGTGCCAGCAGTGAAACAGGCAAGTGGAAACTGTTTTTT,NA,TRBV6-1,TRBJ1-4,NA
CSVDPGRGNEQYF,TGCAGCGTTGACCCCGGCAGGGGAAACGAGCAGTACTTC,NA,TRBV29-1,TRBJ2-7,NA
CASREGLAGSYEQYF,TGCGCCAGCAGGGAAGGACTAGCGGGCTCCTACGAGCAGTACTTC,NA,TRBV5-1,TRBJ2-7,TRBD2
CASSHKTGGPNTGELFF,TGCGCCAGCAGCCACAAAACAGGGGGCCCGAACACCGGGGAGCTGTTTTTT,NA,TRBV4-3,TRBJ2-2,TRBD1
CASREPGQVSPLHF,TGTGCCAGTAGAGAACCGGGACAGGTTTCACCCCTCCACTTT,NA,TRBV19,TRBJ1-6,TRBD1
CASRGAWTSSYNEQFF,TGTGCCAGCAGAGGGGCGTGGACTAGCTCCTACAATGAGCAGTTCTTC,NA,TRBV7-9,TRBJ2-1,TRBD2
CASSLPLAGGSNEQFF,TGTGCCAGCAGTCTGCCCCTAGCGGGAGGTTCCAATGAGCAGTTCTTC,once,TRBV27,TRBJ2-1,TRBD2
CASSQKLRLAGVLNEQFF,TGTGCCAGCAGCCAAAAGTTGAGACTAGCGGGAGTTCTCAATGAGCAGTTCTTC,NA,TRBV4-2,TRBJ2-1,TRBD2
CASSRQGETQYF,TGTGCCAGTAGTCGTCAGGGGGAGACCCAGTACTTC,NA,TRBV19,TRBJ2-5,NA
CASSDGGGQGAFF,TGCGCCAGCAGTGATGGAGGGGGCCAGGGGGCTTTCTTT,NA,TRBV10-2,TRBJ1-1,TRBD1
CASSLEGEKLFF,TGTGCCAGCAGTTTGGAGGGAGAAAAACTGTTTTTT,few,TRBV28,TRBJ1-4,NA
CASSLASSDRDNEQFF,TGTGCCAGCAGCTTGGCCTCGTCGGACAGGGACAATGAGCAGTTCTTC,NA,TRBV5-4,TRBJ2-1,TRBD1
CASRGQGPEQFF,TGTGCCAGCAGGGGACAGGGTCCTGAGCAGTTCTTC,NA,TRBV2,TRBJ2-1,TRBD1
CASSPTSFYEQFF,TGTGCCAGCAGCCCGACTAGTTTCTATGAGCAGTTCTTC,NA,TRBV14,TRBJ2-1,NA
CASRSYPGEEAFF,TGTGCCAGCAGGAGCTATCCTGGGGAGGAAGCTTTCTTT,NA,TRBV28,TRBJ1-1,NA
CASSLGDNEAFF,TGTGCCAGCAGCTTAGGGGACAACGAAGCTTTCTTT,NA,TRBV7-9,TRBJ1-1,NA
CASSPRGQVSGANVLTF,TGTGCCAGCAGCCCCAGGGGGCAGGTCTCTGGGGCCAACGTCCTGACTTTC,NA,TRBV9,TRBJ2-6,TRBD1
CAWSVHRDQETQYF,TGTGCCTGGAGTGTACATCGGGACCAAGAGACCCAGTACTTC,NA,TRBV30,TRBJ2-5,NA
CASSLGLSAGLEAFF,TGTGCCAGCAGCTTAGGGTTGTCGGCAGGGCTCGAAGCTTTCTTT,NA,TRBV7-9,TRBJ1-1,NA
CASTISGVGETQYF,TGCGCCAGCACCATTAGCGGGGTTGGGGAGACCCAGTACTTC,NA,TRBV5-1,TRBJ2-5,TRBD2
CASSGGLDYGYTF,TGTGCCAGCTCAGGGGGCCTTGACTATGGCTACACCTTC,NA,TRBV18,TRBJ1-2,NA
CASSQDHRETGELFF,TGCGCCAGCAGCCAAGATCACAGGGAAACCGGGGAGCTGTTTTTT,NA,TRBV4-1,TRBJ2-2,NA
CAISRRGQGIHEQFF,TGTGCCATCTCCCGACGCGGACAGGGGATCCATGAGCAGTTCTTC,NA,TRBV6-1,TRBJ2-1,TRBD1
CASETDSHNSPLHF,TGTGCCAGCGAGACGGACAGCCATAATTCACCCCTCCACTTT,once,TRBV28,TRBJ1-6,NA
CASSARYEGPEQYF,TGTGCCAGCAGTGCTCGATATGAGGGTCCCGAGCAGTACTTC,NA,TRBV6-1,TRBJ2-7,NA
CSDDRVYGYTF,TGCAGCGACGACAGGGTGTATGGCTACACCTTC,NA,TRBV29-1,TRBJ1-2,TRBD1
CASSETGGETYGYTF,TGTGCCAGCAGTGAAACAGGGGGTGAAACTTATGGCTACACCTTC,NA,TRBV6-1,TRBJ1-2,TRBD1
CASSLDRAGGTTEQYF,TGTGCCAGCAGCTTAGACCGAGCGGGAGGGACCACCGAGCAGTACTTC,NA,TRBV11-2,TRBJ2-7,TRBD2
CASSLNGRTSGRGSYNEQFF,TGTGCCAGCAGCTTAAATGGGAGGACTAGCGGGAGGGGTTCCTACAATGAGCAGTTCTTC,NA,TRBV7-8,TRBJ2-1,TRBD2
CASSLGWQIEDEQFF,TGTGCCAGCAGCTTGGGGTGGCAGATCGAGGATGAGCAGTTCTTC,NA,TRBV5-6,TRBJ2-1,NA
CASSQIRDSSSYEQYF,TGCGCCAGCAGCCAGATCCGGGACTCCAGCTCCTACGAGCAGTACTTC,NA,TRBV4-1,TRBJ2-7,NA
CASSRAPGGEYGYTF,TGTGCCAGCAGTAGAGCCCCAGGGGGCGAATATGGCTACACCTTC,once,TRBV6-1,TRBJ1-2,TRBD1
CASSQELKSSYEQYF,TGTGCCAGCAGCCAAGAACTTAAAAGCTCCTACGAGCAGTACTTC,NA,TRBV4-2,TRBJ2-7,NA
CASSALAGGPYNEQFF,TGTGCCAGCAGCGCCTTAGCGGGGGGGCCCTACAATGAGCAGTTCTTC,NA,TRBV9,TRBJ2-1,TRBD2
CASSEEEFYGYTF,TGTGCCAGCAGTGAAGAGGAGTTCTATGGCTACACCTTC,once,TRBV25-1,TRBJ1-2,NA
CASNPQGAGYGYTF,TGCGCCAGTAACCCTCAGGGGGCGGGATATGGCTACACCTTC,NA,TRBV5-1,TRBJ1-2,TRBD1
CASSLGSSGGGTGELFF,TGTGCCAGCAGCTTAGGCTCTAGCGGGGGGGGCACCGGGGAGCTGTTTTTT,NA,TRBV11-2,TRBJ2-2,TRBD2
CASSEPEDRFWNQPQHF,TGTGCCAGCAGTGAACCGGAAGACAGGTTTTGGAATCAGCCCCAGCATTTT,NA,TRBV6-1,TRBJ1-5,NA
CASSYSLNEKLFF,TGTGCCAGCAGTTACTCGTTAAATGAAAAACTGTTTTTT,NA,TRBV6-5,TRBJ1-4,NA